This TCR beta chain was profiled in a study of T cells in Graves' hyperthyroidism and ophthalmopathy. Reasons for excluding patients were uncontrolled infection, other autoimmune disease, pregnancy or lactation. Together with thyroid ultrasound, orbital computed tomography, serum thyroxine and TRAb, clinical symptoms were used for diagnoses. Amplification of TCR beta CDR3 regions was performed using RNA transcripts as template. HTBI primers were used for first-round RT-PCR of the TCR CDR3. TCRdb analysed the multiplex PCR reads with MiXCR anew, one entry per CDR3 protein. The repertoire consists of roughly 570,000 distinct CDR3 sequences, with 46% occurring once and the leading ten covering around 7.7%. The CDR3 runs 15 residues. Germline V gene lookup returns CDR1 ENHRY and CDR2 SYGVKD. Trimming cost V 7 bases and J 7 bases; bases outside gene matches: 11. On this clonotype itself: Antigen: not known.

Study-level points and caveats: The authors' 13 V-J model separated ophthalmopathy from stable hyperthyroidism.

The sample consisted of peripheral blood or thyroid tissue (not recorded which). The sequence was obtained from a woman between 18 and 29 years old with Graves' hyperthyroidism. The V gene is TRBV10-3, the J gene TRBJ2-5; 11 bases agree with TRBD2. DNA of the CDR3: TGTGCCATCATAAGAAGCGGACTAGCGGGTGGGACCCAGTACTTC. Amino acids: CAIIRSGLAGGTQYF.